This is a list of T cell receptor beta chains from one sample in a study of blood T cells in healthy people across ages. MiXCR was run by TCRdb on the 5' RACE reads, yielding one entry per CDR3 protein. The sample consists of around 690,000 distinct CDR3 sequences, about 53% of them appearing once. The specimen was blood. These receptors were collected from a man aged 60 to 75 in good health. The CDR3 runs from the conserved cysteine through the conserved F or W. The order of the fields is J gene, V gene, D gene, CDR3 protein. The D gene is left open where the match is weak.

TRBJ2-1 | TRBV20-1 | TRBD2 | CSAMTSGVVGHEQFF
TRBJ2-3 | TRBV27 | TRBD2 | CAPRWGAGGGDTQYF
TRBJ2-3 | TRBV6-5 | NA | CASSYSGGMQDTQYF
TRBJ1-5 | TRBV20-1 | NA | CSAMTGLNQPQHF
TRBJ2-2 | TRBV6-2/TRBV6-3 | NA | CASSLRTATNTGELFF
TRBJ1-4 | TRBV9 | TRBD1 | CASSGPRGTENEKLFF
TRBJ2-5 | TRBV15 | NA | CATSRSGLETQYF
TRBJ2-3 | TRBV7-2 | NA | CASSLVMRDTQYF
TRBJ1-2 | TRBV10-3 | TRBD1 | CAIRPGQGGYGYTF
TRBJ2-1 | TRBV3-1 | NA | CASSPPEASPNEQFF
TRBJ2-4 | TRBV18 | TRBD1 | CASSPQDRGKNIQYF
TRBJ1-2 | TRBV27 | NA | CASSLEAQGANYGYTF
TRBJ1-6 | TRBV5-1 | NA | CASSLMFGGGGDSPLHF
TRBJ2-1 | TRBV20-1 | TRBD2 | CSARSTGTSGGDTYNEQFF
NA | TRBV20-1 | TRBD1 | CSARRGTGSLGETQYF
TRBJ2-1 | TRBV7-2 | TRBD2 | CASSWVVGLAGESQFF
TRBJ1-6 | TRBV5-5 | NA | CASSWSSYNSPLHF
TRBJ2-3 | TRBV5-1 | NA | CASSQEDTSDTQYF
TRBJ2-2 | TRBV5-1 | TRBD2 | CASKASGEVTGELFF
TRBJ2-4 | TRBV5-1 | TRBD1 | CASSPHRQGGLDIQYF
TRBJ2-7 | TRBV11-2 | TRBD1 | CASSSDRVAEQYF
TRBJ2-1 | TRBV20-1 | NA | CSASFYNEQFF
TRBJ1-1 | TRBV28 | TRBD1 | CASSRDRRKAYRRNTEAFF
TRBJ1-2 | TRBV6-5 | TRBD1 | CASSSWDRANYGYTF
TRBJ2-1 | TRBV5-1 | TRBD1 | CASSLQGASEGEQFF
TRBJ1-1 | TRBV28 | TRBD1 | CASSADRVATEAFF
NA | TRBV10-3 | NA | CAISGHNNGETQYF
TRBJ2-3 | TRBV5-6 | NA | CASRAPGGATDTQYF
TRBJ1-5 | TRBV3-1 | NA | CASSQDLGQPQHF